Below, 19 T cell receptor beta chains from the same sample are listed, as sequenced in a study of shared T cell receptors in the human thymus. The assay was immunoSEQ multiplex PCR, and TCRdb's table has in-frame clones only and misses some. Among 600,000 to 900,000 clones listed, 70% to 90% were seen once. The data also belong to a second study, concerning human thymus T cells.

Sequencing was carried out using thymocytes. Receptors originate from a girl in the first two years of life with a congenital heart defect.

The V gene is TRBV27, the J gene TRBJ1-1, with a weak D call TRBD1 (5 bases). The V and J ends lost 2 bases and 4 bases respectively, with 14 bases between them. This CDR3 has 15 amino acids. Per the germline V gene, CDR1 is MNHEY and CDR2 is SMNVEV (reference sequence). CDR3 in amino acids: CASSLISQGTTEAFF. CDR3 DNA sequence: TGTGCCAGCAGTTTAATCAGTCAGGGTACCACTGAAGCTTTCTTT.

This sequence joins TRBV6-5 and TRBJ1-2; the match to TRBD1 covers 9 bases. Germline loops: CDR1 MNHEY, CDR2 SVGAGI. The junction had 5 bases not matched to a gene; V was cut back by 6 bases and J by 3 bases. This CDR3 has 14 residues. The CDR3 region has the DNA TGTGCCAGCAGGCGGACAGGGGTTGACTATGGCTACACCTTC. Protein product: CASRRTGVDYGYTF.

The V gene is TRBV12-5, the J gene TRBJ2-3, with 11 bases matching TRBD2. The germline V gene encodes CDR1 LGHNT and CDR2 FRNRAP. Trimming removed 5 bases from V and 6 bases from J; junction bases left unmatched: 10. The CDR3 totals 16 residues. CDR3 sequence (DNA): TGTGCTAGTGGTACCCAGGTAGGGACTAGCGGTGATACGCAGTATTTT. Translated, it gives CASGTQVGTSGDTQYF.

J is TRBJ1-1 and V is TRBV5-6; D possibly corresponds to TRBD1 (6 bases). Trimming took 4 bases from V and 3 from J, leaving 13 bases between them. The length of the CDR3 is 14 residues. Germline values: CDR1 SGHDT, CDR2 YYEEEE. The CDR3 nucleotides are TGTGCCAGCAGCCGGATTACAGGGTACACTGAAGCTTTCTTT. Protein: CASSRITGYTEAFF.

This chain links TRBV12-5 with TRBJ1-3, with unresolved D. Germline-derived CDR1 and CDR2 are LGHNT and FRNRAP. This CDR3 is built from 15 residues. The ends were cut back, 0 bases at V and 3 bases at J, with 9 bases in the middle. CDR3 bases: TGTGCTAGTGGTTTGGTACTTGGTGGTGGAAACACCATATATTTT. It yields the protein CASGLVLGGGNTIYF.

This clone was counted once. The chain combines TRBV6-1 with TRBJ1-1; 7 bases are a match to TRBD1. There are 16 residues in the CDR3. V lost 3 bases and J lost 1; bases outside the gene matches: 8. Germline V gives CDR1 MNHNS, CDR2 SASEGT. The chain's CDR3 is CASSEPYRGSNTEAFF. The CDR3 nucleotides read TGTGCCAGCAGTGAGCCATACAGGGGCTCGAACACTGAAGCTTTCTTT.

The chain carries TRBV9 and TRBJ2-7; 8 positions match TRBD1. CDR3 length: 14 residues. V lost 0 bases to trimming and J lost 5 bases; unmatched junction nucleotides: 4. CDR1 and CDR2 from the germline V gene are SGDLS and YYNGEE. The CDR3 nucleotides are TGTGCCAGCAGCGTAGGAGTGACAGGGGACGAGCAGTACTTC. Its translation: CASSVGVTGDEQYF.

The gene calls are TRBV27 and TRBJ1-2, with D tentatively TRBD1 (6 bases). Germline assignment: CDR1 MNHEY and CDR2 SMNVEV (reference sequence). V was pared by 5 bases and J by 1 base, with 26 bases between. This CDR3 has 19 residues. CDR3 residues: CASSLYPLHPGAHNYGYTF. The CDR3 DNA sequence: TGTGCCAGCAGTCTTTACCCCCTCCACCCAGGGGCCCATAACTATGGCTACACCTTC.

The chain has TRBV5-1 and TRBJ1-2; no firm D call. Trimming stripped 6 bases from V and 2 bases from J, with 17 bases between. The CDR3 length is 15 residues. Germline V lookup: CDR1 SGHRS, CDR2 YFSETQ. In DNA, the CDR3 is TGCGCCAGCAAAGCTCCCGGGAAGGAAAACTATGGCTACACCTTC. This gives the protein CASKAPGKENYGYTF.

In DNA, the CDR3 is TGTGCCAGCAGCGGCCGGGACAGGGAGGCGCAGTATTTT. Amino acids: CASSGRDREAQYF. The V call is TRBV11-2, the J call TRBJ2-3; 9 positions match TRBD1. The CDR3 spans 13 residues. The J segment lost 10 bases and the V segment lost 5 bases, leaving 7 bases of the junction unmatched. Germline V gene data show CDR1 as SGHAT and CDR2 as FQNNGV.

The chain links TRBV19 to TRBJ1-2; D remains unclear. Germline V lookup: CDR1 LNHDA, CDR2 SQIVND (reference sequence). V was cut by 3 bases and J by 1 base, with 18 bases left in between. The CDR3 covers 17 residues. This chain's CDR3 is CASSILYLTYHNYGYTF. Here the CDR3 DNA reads TGTGCCAGTAGTATTTTGTATTTGACATATCATAACTATGGCTACACCTTC.

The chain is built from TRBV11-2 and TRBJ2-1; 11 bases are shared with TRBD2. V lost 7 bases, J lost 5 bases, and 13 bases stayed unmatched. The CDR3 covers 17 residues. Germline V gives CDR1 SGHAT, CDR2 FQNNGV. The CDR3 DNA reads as TGTGCCAGCAACAACAGAACGAAGGGACTAGCGGACAATGAGCAGTTCTTC. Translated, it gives CASNNRTKGLADNEQFF.

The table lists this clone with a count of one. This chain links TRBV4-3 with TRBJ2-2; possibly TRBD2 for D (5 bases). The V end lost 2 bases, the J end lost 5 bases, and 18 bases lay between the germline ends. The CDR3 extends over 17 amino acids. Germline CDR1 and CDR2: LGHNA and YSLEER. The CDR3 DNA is TGCGCCAGCAGCCAATCTTCGGGGAACCAACGTACCGGGGAGCTGTTTTTT. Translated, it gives CASSQSSGNQRTGELFF.

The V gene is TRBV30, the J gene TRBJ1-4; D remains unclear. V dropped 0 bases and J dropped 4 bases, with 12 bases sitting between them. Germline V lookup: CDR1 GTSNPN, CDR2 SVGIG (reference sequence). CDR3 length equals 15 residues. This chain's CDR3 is CAWSVLIGCNEKLFF. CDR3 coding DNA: TGTGCCTGGAGTGTCCTCATCGGGTGTAATGAAAAACTGTTTTTT.

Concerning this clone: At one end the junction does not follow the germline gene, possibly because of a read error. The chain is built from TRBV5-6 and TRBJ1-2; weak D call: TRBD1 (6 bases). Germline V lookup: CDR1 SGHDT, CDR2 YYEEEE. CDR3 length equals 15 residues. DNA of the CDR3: TGTGCCAGCACCTTGGGGGCGATACGCCTTCGGGGCTACACCTTC. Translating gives CASTLGAIRLRGYTF.

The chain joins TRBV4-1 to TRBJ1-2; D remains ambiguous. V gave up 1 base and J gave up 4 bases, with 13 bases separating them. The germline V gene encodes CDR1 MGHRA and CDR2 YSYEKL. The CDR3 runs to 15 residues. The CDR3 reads CASSQVARMGYGYTF. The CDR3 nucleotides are TGCGCCAGCAGCCAAGTGGCCAGGATGGGCTATGGCTACACCTTC.

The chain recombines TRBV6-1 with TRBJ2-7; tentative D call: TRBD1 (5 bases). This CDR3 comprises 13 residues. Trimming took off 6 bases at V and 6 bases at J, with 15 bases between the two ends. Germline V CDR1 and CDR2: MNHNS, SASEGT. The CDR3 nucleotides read TGTGCCAGCAGGCTGGACAACGCTATCGAGCAGTACTTC. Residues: CASRLDNAIEQYF.

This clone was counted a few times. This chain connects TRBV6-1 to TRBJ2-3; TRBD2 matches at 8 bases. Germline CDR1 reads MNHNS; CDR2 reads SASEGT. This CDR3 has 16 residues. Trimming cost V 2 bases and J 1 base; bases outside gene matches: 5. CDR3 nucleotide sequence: TGTGCCAGCAGTGAATTGGGGACTAGACGCACAGATACGCAGTATTTT. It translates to CASSELGTRRTDTQYF.

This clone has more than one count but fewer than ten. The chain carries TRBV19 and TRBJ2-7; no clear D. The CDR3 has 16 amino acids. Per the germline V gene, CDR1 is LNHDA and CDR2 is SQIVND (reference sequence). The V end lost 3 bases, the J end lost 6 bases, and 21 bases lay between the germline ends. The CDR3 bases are TGTGCCAGTAGTATCTCAATGGCTCACACGGGTTCCGAGCAGTACTTC. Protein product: CASSISMAHTGSEQYF.